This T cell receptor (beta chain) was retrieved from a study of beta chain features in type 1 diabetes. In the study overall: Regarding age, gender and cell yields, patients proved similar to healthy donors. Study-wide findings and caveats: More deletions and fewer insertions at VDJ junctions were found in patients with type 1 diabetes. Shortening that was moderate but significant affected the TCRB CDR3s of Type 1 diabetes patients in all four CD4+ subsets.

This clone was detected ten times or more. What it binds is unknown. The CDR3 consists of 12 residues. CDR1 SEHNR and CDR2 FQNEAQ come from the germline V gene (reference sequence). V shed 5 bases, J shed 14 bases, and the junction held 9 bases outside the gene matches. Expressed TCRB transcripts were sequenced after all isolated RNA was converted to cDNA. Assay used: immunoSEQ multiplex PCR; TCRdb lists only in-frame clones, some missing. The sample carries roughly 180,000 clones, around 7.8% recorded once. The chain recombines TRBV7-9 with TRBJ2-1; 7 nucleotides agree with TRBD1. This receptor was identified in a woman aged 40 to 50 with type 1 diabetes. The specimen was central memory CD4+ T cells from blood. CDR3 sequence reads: CASSPQGRGKFF. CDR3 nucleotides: TGTGCCAGCAGCCCCCAGGGCAGGGGGAAGTTCTTC. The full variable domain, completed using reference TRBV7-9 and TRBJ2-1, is DTGVSQNPRHKITKRGQNVTFRCDPISEHNRLYWYRQTLGQGPEFLTYFQNEAQLEKSRLLSDRFSAERPKGSFSTLEIQRTEQGDSAMYLCASSPQGRGKFFGPGTRLTVL.